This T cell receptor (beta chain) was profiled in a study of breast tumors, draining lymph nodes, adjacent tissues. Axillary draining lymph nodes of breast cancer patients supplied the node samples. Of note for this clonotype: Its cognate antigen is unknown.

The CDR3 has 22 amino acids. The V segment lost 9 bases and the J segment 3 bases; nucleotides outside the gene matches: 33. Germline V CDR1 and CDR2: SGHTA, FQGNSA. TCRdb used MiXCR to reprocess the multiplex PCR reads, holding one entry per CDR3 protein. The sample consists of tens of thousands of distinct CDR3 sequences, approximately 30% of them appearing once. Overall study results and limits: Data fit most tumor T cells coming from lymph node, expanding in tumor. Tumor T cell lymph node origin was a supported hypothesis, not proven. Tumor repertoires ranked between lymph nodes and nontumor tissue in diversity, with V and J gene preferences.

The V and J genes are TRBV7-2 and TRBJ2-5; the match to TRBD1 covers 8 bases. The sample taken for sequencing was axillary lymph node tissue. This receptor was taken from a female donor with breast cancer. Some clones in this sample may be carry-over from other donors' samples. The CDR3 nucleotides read TGTGCCAGTATGCGGGACAGGAGCTCCGAAACGAGGGGACCATCCGAAAAAGAGACCCAGTACTTC. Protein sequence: CASMRDRSSETRGPSEKETQYF.